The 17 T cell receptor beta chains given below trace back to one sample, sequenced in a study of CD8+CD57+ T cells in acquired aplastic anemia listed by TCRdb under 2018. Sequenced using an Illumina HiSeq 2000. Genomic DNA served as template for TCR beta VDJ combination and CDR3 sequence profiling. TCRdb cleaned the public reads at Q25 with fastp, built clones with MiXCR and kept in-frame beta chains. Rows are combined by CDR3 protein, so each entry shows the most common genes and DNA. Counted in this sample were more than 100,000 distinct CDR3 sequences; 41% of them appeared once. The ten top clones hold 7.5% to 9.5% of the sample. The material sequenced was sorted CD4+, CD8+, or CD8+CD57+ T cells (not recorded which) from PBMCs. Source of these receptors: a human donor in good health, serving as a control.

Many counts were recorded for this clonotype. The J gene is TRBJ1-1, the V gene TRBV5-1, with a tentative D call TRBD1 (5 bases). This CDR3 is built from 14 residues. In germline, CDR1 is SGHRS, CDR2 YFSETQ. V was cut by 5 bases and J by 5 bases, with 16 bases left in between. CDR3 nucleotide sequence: TGCGCCAGCAGTTTAGGGACTGGGAAAACTGAAGCTTTCTTT. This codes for CASSLGTGKTEAFF.

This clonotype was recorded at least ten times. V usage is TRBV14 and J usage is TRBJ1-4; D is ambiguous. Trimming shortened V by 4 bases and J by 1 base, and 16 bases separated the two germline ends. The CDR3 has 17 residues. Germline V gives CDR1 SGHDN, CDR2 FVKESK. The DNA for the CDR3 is TGTGCCAGCAGCCCTCCCAAAGAGACGGAAACTAATGAAAAACTGTTTTTT. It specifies CASSPPKETETNEKLFF.

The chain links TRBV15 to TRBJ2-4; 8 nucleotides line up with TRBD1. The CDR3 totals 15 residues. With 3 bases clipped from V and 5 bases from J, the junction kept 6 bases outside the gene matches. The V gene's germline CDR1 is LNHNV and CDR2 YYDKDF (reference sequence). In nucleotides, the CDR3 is TGTGCCACCAGCAGTCTGACAGGGGTGGAAAACATTCAGTACTTC. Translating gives CATSSLTGVENIQYF.

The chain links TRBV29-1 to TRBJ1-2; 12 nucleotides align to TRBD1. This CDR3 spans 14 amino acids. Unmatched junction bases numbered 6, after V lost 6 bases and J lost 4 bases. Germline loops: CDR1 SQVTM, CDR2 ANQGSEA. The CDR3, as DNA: TGCAGCGTCGGGACAGGGGGCCGCTTCTATGGCTACACCTTC. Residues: CSVGTGGRFYGYTF. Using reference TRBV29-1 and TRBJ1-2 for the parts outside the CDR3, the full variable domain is SAVISQKPSRDICQRGTSLTIQCQVDSQVTMMFWYRQQPGQSLTLIATANQGSEATYESGFVIDKFPISRPNLTFSTLTVSNMSPEDSSIYLCSVGTGGRFYGYTFGSGTRLTVV.

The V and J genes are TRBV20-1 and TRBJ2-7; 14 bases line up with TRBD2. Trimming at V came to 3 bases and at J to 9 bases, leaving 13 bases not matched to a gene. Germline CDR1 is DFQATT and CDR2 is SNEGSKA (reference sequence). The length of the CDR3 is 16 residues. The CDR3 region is CSASGQGLAGANRQYF. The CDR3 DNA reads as TGCAGTGCTAGTGGCCAGGGACTAGCGGGAGCTAACCGGCAGTACTTC.

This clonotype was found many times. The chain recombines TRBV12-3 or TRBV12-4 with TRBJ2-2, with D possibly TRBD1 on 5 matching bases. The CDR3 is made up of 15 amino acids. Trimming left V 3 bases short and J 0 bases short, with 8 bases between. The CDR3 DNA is TGTGCCAGCAGTTTGACAGTCCCGAACACCGGGGAGCTGTTTTTT. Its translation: CASSLTVPNTGELFF.

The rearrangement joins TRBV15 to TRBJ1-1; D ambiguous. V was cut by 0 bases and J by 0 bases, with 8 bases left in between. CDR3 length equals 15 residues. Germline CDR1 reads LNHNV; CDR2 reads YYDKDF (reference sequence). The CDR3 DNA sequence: TGTGCCACCAGCAGAGATTCGTCTTTGAACACTGAAGCTTTCTTT. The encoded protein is CATSRDSSLNTEAFF.

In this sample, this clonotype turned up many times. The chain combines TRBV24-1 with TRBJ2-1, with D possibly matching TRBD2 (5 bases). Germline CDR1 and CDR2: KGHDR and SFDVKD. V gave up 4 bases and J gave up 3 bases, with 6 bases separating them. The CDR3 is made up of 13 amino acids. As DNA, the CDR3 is TGTGCCACCAGTGACCGGGACTACAATGAGCAGTTCTTC. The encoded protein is CATSDRDYNEQFF.

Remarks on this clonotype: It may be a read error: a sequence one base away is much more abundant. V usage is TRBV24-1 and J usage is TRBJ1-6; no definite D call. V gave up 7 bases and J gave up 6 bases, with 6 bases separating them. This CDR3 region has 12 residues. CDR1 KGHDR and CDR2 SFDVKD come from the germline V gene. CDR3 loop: CATRSINSPLHF. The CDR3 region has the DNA TGTGCCACCAGAAGTATTAATTCACCCCTCCACTTT.

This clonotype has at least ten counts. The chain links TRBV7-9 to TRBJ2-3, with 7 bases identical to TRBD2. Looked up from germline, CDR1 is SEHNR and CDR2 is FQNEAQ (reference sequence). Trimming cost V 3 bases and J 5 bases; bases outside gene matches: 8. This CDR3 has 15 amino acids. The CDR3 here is CASSLIGGGQDTQYF. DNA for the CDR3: TGTGCCAGCAGCTTGATCGGGGGAGGGCAAGATACGCAGTATTTT.

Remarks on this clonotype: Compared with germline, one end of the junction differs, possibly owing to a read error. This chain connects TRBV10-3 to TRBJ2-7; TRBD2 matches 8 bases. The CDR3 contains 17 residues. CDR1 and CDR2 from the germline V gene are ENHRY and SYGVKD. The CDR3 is CASSLGRAGDLSYEQYF. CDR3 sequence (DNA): TGTGCCAGCAGTTTAGGGAGAGCGGGAGACCTCTCCTACGAGCAGTACTTC.

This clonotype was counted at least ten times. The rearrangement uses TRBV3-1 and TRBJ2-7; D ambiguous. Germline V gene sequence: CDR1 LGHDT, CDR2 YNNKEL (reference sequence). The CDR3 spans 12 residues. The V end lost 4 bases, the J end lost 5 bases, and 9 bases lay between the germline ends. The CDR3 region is CASSLTINEQYF. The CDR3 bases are TGTGCCAGCAGCCTCACAATCAACGAGCAGTACTTC.

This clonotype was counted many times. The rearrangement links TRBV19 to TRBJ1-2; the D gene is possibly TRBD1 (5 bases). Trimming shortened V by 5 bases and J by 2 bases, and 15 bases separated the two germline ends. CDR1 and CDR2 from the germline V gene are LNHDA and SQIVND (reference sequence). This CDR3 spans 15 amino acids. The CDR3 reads CASSGDKGENYGYTF. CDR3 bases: TGTGCCAGTAGTGGGGATAAAGGGGAAAACTATGGCTACACCTTC.

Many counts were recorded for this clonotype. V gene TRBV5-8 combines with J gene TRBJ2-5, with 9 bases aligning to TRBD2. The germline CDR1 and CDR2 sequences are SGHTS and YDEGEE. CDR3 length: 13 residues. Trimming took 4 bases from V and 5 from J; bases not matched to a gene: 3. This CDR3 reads CASSKRGVETQYF. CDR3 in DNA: TGTGCCAGCAGCAAGCGGGGGGTGGAGACCCAGTACTTC.

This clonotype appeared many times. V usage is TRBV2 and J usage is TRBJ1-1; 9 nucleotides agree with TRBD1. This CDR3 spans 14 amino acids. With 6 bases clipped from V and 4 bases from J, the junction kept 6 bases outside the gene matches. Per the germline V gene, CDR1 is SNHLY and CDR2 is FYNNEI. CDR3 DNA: TGTGCCAGCAGAGCGGGACAGGGATTCACTGAAGCTTTCTTT. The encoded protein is CASRAGQGFTEAFF.

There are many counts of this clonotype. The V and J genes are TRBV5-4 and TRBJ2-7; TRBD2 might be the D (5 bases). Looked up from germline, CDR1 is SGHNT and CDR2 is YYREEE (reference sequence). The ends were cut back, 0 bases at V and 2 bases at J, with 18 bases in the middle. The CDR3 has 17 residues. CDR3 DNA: TGTGCCAGCAGCTTGGTTGGTCCGGGGAGTGGGGCCTACGAGCAGTACTTC. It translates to CASSLVGPGSGAYEQYF.

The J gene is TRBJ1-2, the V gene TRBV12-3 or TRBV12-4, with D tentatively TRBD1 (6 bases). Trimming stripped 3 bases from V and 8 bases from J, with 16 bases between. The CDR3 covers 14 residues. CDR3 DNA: TGTGCCAGCAGTTTTATAGGGGGGAGGTGGGGCTACACCTTC. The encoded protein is CASSFIGGRWGYTF.